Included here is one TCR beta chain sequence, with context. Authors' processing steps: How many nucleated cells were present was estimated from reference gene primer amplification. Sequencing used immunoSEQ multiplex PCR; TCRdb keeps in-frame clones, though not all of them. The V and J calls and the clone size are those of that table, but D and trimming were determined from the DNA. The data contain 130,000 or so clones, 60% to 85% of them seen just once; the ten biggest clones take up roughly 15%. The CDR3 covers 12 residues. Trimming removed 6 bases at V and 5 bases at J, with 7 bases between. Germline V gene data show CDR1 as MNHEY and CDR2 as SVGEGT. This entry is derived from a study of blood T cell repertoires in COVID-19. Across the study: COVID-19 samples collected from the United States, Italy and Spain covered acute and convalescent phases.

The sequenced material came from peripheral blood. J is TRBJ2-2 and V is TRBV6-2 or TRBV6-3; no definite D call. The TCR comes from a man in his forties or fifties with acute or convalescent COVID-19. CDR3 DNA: TGTGCCAGCAGGTACCGGACCGGGGAGCTGTTTTTT. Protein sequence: CASRYRTGELFF.